The sequence of this TCR beta chain was determined in a study of shared clonotypes between healthy human individuals. Data came from immunoSEQ multiplex PCR; TCRdb stores just in-frame clones and leaves some out. The sample has some 2,100,000 clones, approximately 96% seen once; the top ten hold about 0.13%. The sequenced sample was naive CD4+ T cells sorted from blood. Specified subset: CD45RA+ positively selected. This clonotype originated in a man younger than 35 in good health.

The CDR3: CASSAETPNEKLFF. CDR3 DNA: TGTGCCAGCAGTGCTGAGACGCCTAATGAAAAACTGTTTTTT. V is TRBV28 and J is TRBJ1-4, with unresolved D. Trimming took 5 bases from V and 3 from J, leaving 10 bases between them. CDR3 length: 14 residues. Germline CDR1 MDHEN, CDR2 SYDVKM.